A selection of T cell receptor beta chains follows, all from one sample in a study of blood T cell repertoires in COVID-19. The assay was immunoSEQ multiplex PCR, and TCRdb's table has in-frame clones only and misses some. Among about 170,000 clones listed, approximately 86% were seen once. Sequencing input: peripheral blood. These receptors were obtained from a woman older than 75 with COVID-19, enrolled during active disease. Both conserved end residues are part of each CDR3. The D gene is left open where the match is weak.

j_gene: TRBJ2-5
v_gene: TRBV5-5
d_gene: TRBD2
CDR3aa: CASSPSGAGGRETQYF

j_gene: TRBJ2-2
v_gene: TRBV27
d_gene: TRBD2
CDR3aa: CASRSTLAGDTGELFF

j_gene: TRBJ2-7
v_gene: TRBV7-6
d_gene: TRBD1
CDR3aa: CASSTEGSRTGGYEQYF

j_gene: TRBJ2-7
v_gene: TRBV5-6
d_gene: TRBD1
CDR3aa: CASSPTDRDSYEQYF

j_gene: TRBJ2-2
v_gene: TRBV19
d_gene: -
CDR3aa: CASSLGTANTGELFF

j_gene: TRBJ2-7
v_gene: TRBV7-2
d_gene: -
CDR3aa: CASSFPSRISRNPYEQYF

j_gene: TRBJ2-2
v_gene: TRBV4-3
d_gene: TRBD2
CDR3aa: CASSRTSGSPGELFF

j_gene: TRBJ1-2
v_gene: TRBV7-9
d_gene: -
CDR3aa: CASSSGVAGYGYTF

j_gene: TRBJ2-2
v_gene: TRBV6-1
d_gene: TRBD2
CDR3aa: CASSERKREVGELFF

j_gene: TRBJ2-1
v_gene: TRBV9
d_gene: -
CDR3aa: CASSPSPSSYNEQFF

j_gene: TRBJ1-5
v_gene: TRBV5-1
d_gene: TRBD1
CDR3aa: CASSPTGDSNQPQHF

j_gene: TRBJ1-4
v_gene: TRBV19
d_gene: TRBD1
CDR3aa: CASSRGTASNEKLFF

j_gene: TRBJ2-2
v_gene: TRBV19
d_gene: -
CDR3aa: CASSIGPPTRGNTGELFF

j_gene: TRBJ2-4
v_gene: TRBV6-5
d_gene: TRBD2
CDR3aa: CASARAGEGNIQYF

j_gene: TRBJ1-2
v_gene: TRBV7-9
d_gene: -
CDR3aa: CASSPAGGYTF

j_gene: TRBJ2-3
v_gene: TRBV2
d_gene: TRBD1
CDR3aa: CASSEGGGIRGADTQYF

j_gene: TRBJ1-1
v_gene: TRBV3-1/TRBV3-2
d_gene: TRBD1
CDR3aa: CASSQATGMTEAFF